Sequencing of this T cell receptor beta chain was carried out in a study of shared clonotypes between healthy human individuals. Study-wide points: Clonotype sharing among donors likely depends on sequencing depth.

On this clone itself: The antigen is not known.

Germline V gene lookup returns CDR1 SGHDN and CDR2 FVKESK. With 4 bases clipped from V and 4 bases from J, the junction kept 9 bases outside the gene matches. The CDR3 has 17 residues. Each of the donors was a healthy adult who was HIV-negative and had not had a recent acute infection or vaccination. Every contributor of samples was a Caucasian grown-up residing in Nashville, Tennessee. The team ran DNA from unsorted PBMCs on ten immunoSEQ deep assay plates for sequencing. Profiled with immunoSEQ multiplex PCR; TCRdb holds only in-frame clones, not every one. The sample gives some 510,000 clones, 79% of which show up once; 10% to 15% is in the top ten.

Sequences were obtained from PBMCs. This TCR was recovered from a woman between 40 and 55 years old in good health. Some clones in this sample may be carry-over from other donors' samples. The chain combines TRBV14 with TRBJ2-2; 10 bases align to TRBD2. The CDR3: CASSPRVLAGVTGELFF. The CDR3 nucleotides are TGTGCCAGCAGCCCAAGGGTCCTAGCGGGAGTCACCGGGGAGCTGTTTTTT.